Detailed here is one TCR beta chain. Its antigen is currently unknown. This sample is drawn from a study of cytomegalovirus exposure and HLA in healthy donors. Findings and limits, study-wide: For cytomegalovirus status, the classifier reportedly gave diagnoses with high specificity and sensitivity. Through in vitro validation, three CMV-associated chains were shown to be specific for CMV antigens.

Clones were read by immunoSEQ multiplex PCR, and TCRdb kept only the in-frame ones, dropping some. In the table there are under 140,000 clones, around 87% of which are singletons. The CDR3 runs 18 residues. V lost 2 bases, J lost 0 bases, and 6 bases stayed unmatched. From germline, CDR1 is MNHNS and CDR2 SASEGT. V usage is TRBV6-1 and J usage is TRBJ1-4, with 10 bases that match TRBD1. Sequencing used PBMCs. This clonotype was sampled from a woman aged 25 to 39 in good health and CMV-seropositive. The CDR3 here is CASSEQTGGSATNEKLFF. The CDR3 coding sequence is TGTGCCAGCAGTGAACAGACAGGGGGCAGTGCAACTAATGAAAAACTGTTTTTT.